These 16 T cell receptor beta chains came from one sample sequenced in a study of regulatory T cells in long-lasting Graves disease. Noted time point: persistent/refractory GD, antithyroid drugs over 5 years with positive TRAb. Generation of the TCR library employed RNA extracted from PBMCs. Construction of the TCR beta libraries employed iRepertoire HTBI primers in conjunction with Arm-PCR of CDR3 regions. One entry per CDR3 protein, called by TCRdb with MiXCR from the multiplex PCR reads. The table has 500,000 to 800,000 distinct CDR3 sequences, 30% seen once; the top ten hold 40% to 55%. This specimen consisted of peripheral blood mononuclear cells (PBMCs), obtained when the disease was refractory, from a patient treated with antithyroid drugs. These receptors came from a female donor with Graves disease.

CDR3 protein: CASSLEPRNTEAFF. The CDR3 nucleotides read TGCGCCAGCAGCTTGGAACCCCGGAACACTGAAGCTTTCTTT. V usage is TRBV5-1 and J usage is TRBJ1-1; D is uncertain. This CDR3 has 14 residues. V was clipped by 0 bases and J by 1 base, with 7 bases between them. The V gene's germline CDR1 is SGHRS and CDR2 YFSETQ. Combining the CDR3 with reference TRBV5-1 and TRBJ1-1 gives the whole variable domain KAGVTQTPRYLIKTRGQQVTLSCSPISGHRSVSWYQQTPGQGLQFLFEYFSETQRNKGNFPGRFSGRQFSNSRSEMNVSTLELGDSALYLCASSLEPRNTEAFFGQGTRLTVV.

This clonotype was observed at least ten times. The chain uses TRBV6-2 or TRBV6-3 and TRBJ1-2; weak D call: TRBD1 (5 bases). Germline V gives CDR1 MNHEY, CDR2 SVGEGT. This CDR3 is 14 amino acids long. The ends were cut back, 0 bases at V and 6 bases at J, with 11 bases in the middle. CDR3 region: CASSYSSGPHGYTF. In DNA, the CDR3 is TGTGCCAGCAGTTACTCTTCGGGGCCCCATGGCTACACCTTC.

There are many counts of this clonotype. The CDR3, as DNA: TGTGCCAGCAGTGGAGCGGGAGGGCTCGGCTCCTACAATGAGCAGTTCTTC. It encodes CASSGAGGLGSYNEQFF. The chain employs TRBV2 and TRBJ2-1; 10 positions match TRBD2. The germline gives CDR1 SNHLY, CDR2 FYNNEI. This CDR3 region has 17 residues. Trimming took 4 bases from V and 0 from J; bases not matched to a gene: 6.

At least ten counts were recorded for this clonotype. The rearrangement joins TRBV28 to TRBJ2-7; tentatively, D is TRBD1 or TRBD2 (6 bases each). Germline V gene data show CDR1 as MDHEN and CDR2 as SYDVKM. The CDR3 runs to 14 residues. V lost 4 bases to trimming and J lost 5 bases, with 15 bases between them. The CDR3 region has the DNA TGTGCCAGCAGTTCGTCCCGGGGGCCCCACGAGCAGTACTTC. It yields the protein CASSSSRGPHEQYF.

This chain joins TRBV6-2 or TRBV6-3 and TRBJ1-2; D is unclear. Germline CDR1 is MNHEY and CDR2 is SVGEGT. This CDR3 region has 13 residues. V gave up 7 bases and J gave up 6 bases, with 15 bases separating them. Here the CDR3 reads CASKRAGHDGYTF. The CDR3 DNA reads TGTGCCAGCAAAAGGGCTGGCCACGATGGCTACACCTTC.

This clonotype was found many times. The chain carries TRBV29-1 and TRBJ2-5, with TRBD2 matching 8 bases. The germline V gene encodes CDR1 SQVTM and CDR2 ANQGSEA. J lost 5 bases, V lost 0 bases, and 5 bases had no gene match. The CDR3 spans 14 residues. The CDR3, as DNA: TGCAGCGTTGAAGAAAGCGGGAGAGGGGAGACCCAGTACTTC. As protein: CSVEESGRGETQYF.

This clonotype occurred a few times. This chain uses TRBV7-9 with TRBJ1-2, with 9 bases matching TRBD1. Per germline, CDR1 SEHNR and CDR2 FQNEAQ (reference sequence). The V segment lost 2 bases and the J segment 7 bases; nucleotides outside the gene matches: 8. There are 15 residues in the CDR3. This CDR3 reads CASSLSVTGGFGYTF. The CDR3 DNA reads TGTGCCAGCAGCTTAAGTGTGACAGGGGGTTTTGGCTACACCTTC.

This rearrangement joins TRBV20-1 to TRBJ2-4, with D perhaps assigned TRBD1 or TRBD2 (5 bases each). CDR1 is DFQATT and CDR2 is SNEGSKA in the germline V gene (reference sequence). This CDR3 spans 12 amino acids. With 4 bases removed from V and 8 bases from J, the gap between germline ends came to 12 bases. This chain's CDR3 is CSATPGRDIQYF. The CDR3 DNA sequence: TGCAGTGCTACCCCAGGGCGGGACATTCAGTACTTC.

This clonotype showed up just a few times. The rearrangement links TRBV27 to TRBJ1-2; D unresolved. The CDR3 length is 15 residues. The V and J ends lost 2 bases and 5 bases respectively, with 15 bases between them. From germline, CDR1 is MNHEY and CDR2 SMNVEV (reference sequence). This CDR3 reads CASSLDGSPGYGYTF. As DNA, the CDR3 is TGTGCCAGCAGTTTAGATGGCAGCCCTGGTTATGGCTACACCTTC.

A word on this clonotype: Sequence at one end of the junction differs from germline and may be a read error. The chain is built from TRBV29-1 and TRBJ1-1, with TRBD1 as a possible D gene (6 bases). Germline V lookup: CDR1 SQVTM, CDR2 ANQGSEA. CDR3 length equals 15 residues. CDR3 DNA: TGCGGCGTTGTGTTCCCCCGGACAGCTCCCACTGAAGCTTTCTTT. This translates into CGVVFPRTAPTEAFF.

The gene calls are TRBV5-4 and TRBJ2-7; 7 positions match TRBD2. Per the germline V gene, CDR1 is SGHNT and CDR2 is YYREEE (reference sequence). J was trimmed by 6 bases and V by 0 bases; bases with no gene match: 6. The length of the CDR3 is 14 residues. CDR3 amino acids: CASSLGLAVSEQYF. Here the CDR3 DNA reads TGTGCCAGCAGCTTGGGACTAGCCGTCTCCGAGCAGTACTTC. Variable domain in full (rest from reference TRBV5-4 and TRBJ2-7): ETGVTQSPTHLIKTRGQQVTLRCSSQSGHNTVSWYQQALGQGPQFIFQYYREEENGRGNFPPRFSGLQFPNYSSELNVNALELDDSALYLCASSLGLAVSEQYFGPGTRLTVT.

CDR3 DNA sequence: TGTGCCAGCAGTCCAATCGGACTAGCGGGAGGGGTAGGGGAGCAGTTCTTC. It encodes CASSPIGLAGGVGEQFF. The rearrangement links TRBV12-3 or TRBV12-4 to TRBJ2-4; 15 nucleotides agree with TRBD2. Near its end, the DNA agrees better with TRBJ2-1, so the J call may be wrong. The CDR3 consists of 17 residues.

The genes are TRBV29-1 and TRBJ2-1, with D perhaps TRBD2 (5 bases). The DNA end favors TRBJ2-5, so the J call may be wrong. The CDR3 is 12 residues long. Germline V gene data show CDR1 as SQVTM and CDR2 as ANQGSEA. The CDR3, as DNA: TGCAGCTACCGCGAGGGAATCGAGACCCAGTACTTC. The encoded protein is CSYREGIETQYF.

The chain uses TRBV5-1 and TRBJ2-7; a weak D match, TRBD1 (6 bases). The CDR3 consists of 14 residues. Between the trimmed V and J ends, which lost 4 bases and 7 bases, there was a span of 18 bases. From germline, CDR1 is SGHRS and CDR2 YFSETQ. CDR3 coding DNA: TGCGCCAGCAGCCGACGGTGGGGGCCCGTGGAGCAGTACTTC. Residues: CASSRRWGPVEQYF.

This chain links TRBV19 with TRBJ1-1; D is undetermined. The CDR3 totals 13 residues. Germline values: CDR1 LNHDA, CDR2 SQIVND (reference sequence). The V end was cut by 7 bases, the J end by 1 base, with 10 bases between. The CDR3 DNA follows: TGTGCCAGTATCACGGGATCGAACACTGAAGCTTTCTTT. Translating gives CASITGSNTEAFF.

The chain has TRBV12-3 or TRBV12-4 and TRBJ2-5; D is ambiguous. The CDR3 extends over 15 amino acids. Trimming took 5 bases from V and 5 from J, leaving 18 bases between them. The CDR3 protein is CASSPMGDWVETQYF. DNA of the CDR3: TGTGCCAGCAGTCCCATGGGCGATTGGGTGGAGACCCAGTACTTC.